This TCR beta chain emerged from a study of CD8+CD57+ T cells in acquired aplastic anemia (dated by TCRdb to between 2017 and 2018). About the full investigation: Extracted DNA from sorted CD4+ and CD8+ cells averaged around 2.9 ug, ranging from roughly 0.17 to 27.4 ug. For healthy donor samples, the average read count was about 10.8 million for CD4+ cells and 11 million to 14 million for CD8+ cells. General study outcomes and caveats: Twenty-nine CD8+ CDR3 sequences were found in both patients and controls but appeared to be highly expressed in patients and within the immunodominant clones of the patients. No significant difference in CD8+ Simpson's diversity was found between patients and healthy controls (P=0.060).

Many counts were recorded for this clonotype. What antigen it recognizes has not been identified. Base qualities are missing; no much larger clone stands one base away. TCR repertoires of sorted CD4+ and CD8+ blood T cells from severe aplastic anemia patients and healthy subjects were deep-sequenced in the study. Ficoll-Paque density gradient centrifugation was used to isolate peripheral blood mononuclear cells. Before DNA was extracted, CD4+ and CD8+ T cells were sorted using either FACS or magnetic beads. TCR beta VDJ combination and CDR3 sequence profiling used genomic DNA as the template. An Illumina HiSeq 2000 was the platform used for TCR repertoire sequencing. On the study's bioinformatics: Repertoire assessment relied on Simpson's diversity index, CDR3 size and DJ length profiles, and TRBV/TRBJ rearrangement plots. The immunodominant clone was defined as the most abundant DNA sequence in deep sequencing data. CDR3 amino acid sequences were screened for sharing across subjects and were compared with published repertoires and the VDJdb database. Starting from the raw public reads, TCRdb applied fastp trimming at Q25, assembled clones with MiXCR and retained in-frame beta chains. Each CDR3 protein appears once, grouped with its most common genes and DNA. Here the V and J calls rest on TCRdb's processing, not on the authors' analysis. Across this sample there are 150,000 to 200,000 distinct CDR3 sequences, with 55% to 75% seen only once. The ten most abundant clones make up 45% of the sample.

The germline V gene encodes CDR1 MNHEY and CDR2 SVGAGI. Inclusive of the bounding cysteine and phenylalanine, the CDR3 is 14 residues long. The only DNA kept is the CDR3, 42 bases in frame from the first base. The trim is 5 bases for V and 7 bases for J, with a gap of 15 bases between the germline ends. This TCR was sampled from a human donor in good health. Specimen: sorted CD4+, CD8+, or CD8+CD57+ T cells (not recorded which) from PBMCs. Here the chain combines TRBV6-5 and TRBJ2-1; a tentative D match to TRBD2 spans 7 bases. The DNA reads as follows: TGTGCCAGCAGTGGAGGACTAGGGGGTAATGAGCAGTTCTTC. Its protein is CASSGGLGGNEQFF.